This T cell receptor beta chain was profiled in a study of cytomegalovirus exposure and HLA in healthy donors. General study points: Earlier findings revealed that most TCR beta V segments proved productive either about 90% or about 30% of the time.

Vbeta (60) and Jbeta (13) primers were used in the PCR. Generated by immunoSEQ multiplex PCR, the TCRdb table keeps only in-frame clones and is missing some. This sample carries about 170,000 clones, roughly 84% of them seen once, and the ten largest clones take less than 0.4%. CDR3 size: 13 residues. The V and J ends lost 5 bases and 1 base respectively, with 10 bases between them. Germline V gives CDR1 SGHRS, CDR2 YFSETQ. A note on this clone: Its antigen is not known.

Sequenced input: PBMCs. The gene calls are TRBV5-1 and TRBJ2-7; no clear D. This TCR was recovered from a boy aged 2-15 years in good health and CMV-seronegative. Here the CDR3 reads CASRPAPSYEQYF. CDR3 sequence (DNA): TGCGCCAGCAGGCCAGCGCCATCCTACGAGCAGTACTTC. The full variable domain, its missing parts supplied by reference TRBV5-1 and TRBJ2-7, is KAGVTQTPRYLIKTRGQQVTLSCSPISGHRSVSWYQQTPGQGLQFLFEYFSETQRNKGNFPGRFSGRQFSNSRSEMNVSTLELGDSALYLCASRPAPSYEQYFGPGTRLTVT.